The clone carrying this TCR beta chain occurred a few times. The data stem from a study of T cell repertoires in cytomegalovirus infection. Deletions cut 5 bases from V and 8 bases from J, with 22 bases between. CDR1 is SEHNR and CDR2 is FQNEAQ in the germline V gene (reference sequence). CDR3 length: 16 residues. TCRdb reprocessed the reads with MiXCR, giving one entry per CDR3 protein. The repertoire holds around 350,000 distinct CDR3 sequences, with around 18% as singletons. The chain employs TRBV7-9 and TRBJ2-1; D may be TRBD1 (6 bases). Sequencing was carried out using PBMCs. The sequence was obtained from a human donor in good health (CMV status not recorded). Some clones in this sample may be carry-over from other donors' samples. CDR3 amino acids: CASSAYRRGRVDEQFF. In DNA form, the CDR3 reads TGTGCCAGCAGCGCCTACCGCAGGGGACGGGTCGATGAGCAGTTCTTC.